This T cell receptor beta chain was captured in a study of immune evolution from preneoplasia to lung adenocarcinoma. Study-wide results and limits: Later-stage lesions seemingly showed higher T cell density and diversity than normal lung. Highest clonality occurred in KRAS-mutant, not EGFR-mutant or double wild-type, nodules.

Between the trimmed V and J ends, which lost 3 bases and 7 bases, there was a span of 15 bases. This CDR3 is 14 amino acids long. Germline V lookup: CDR1 MGHRA, CDR2 YSYEKL. Notes on this clone: Its antigen is not known.

Between the mid-2010s and the late 2010s, patients underwent resection in Japan or China. Libraries were prepared by immunoSEQ multiplex PCR; TCRdb keeps only in-frame clonotypes and omits some of them. The table records about 10,000 clones, roughly 89% of them present only once. Sequencing was carried out using FFPE invasive lung adenocarcinoma tissue. This sequence was found in a person in their 70s with invasive lung adenocarcinoma. The J gene is TRBJ1-2, the V gene TRBV4-1; no firm D call. Written as DNA, the CDR3 is TGCGCCAGCAGCCATGCAACCGGCGGCGGTGGCTACACCTTC. Amino acid sequence: CASSHATGGGGYTF.